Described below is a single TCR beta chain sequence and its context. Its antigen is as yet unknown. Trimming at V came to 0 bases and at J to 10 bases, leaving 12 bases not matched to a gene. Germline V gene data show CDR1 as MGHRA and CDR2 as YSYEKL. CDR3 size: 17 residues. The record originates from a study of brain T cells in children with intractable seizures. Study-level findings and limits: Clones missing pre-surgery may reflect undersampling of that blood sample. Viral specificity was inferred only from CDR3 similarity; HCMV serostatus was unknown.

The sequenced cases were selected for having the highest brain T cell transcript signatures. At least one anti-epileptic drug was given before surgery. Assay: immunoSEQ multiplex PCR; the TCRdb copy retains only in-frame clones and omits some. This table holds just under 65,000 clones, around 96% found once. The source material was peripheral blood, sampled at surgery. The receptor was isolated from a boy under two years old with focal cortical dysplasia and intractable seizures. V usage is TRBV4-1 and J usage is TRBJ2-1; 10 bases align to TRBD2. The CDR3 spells CASSQDTYSGRTNEQFF. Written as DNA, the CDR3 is TGCGCCAGCAGCCAAGACACTTATAGCGGGAGGACTAACGAGCAGTTCTTC.